The T cell receptor beta chain described here comes from a study of spatial heterogeneity in lung cancer. TCRdb fed the 5' RACE reads into MiXCR, producing one record per CDR3 protein. The sample shows about 21,000 distinct CDR3 sequences, roughly 4.2% of them seen only once. This clonotype was counted only a few times. CDR1 is LGHDT and CDR2 is YNNKEL in the germline V gene (reference sequence). The CDR3 length is 15 residues. V dropped 0 bases and J dropped 9 bases, with 12 bases sitting between them. Time point defined: sample taken at primary tumor resection. Whole RNA came from tumor, nontumor lung or frozen PBMC and was sequenced without being sorted.

The chain combines TRBV3-1 with TRBJ1-6; D gene unclear. The sample was PBMCs, taken at surgery. This clonotype was sampled from a male donor with early-stage non-small cell lung cancer. The CDR3 reads CASSQEAGRVSPLHF. The DNA of the CDR3 is TGTGCCAGCAGCCAAGAAGCGGGAAGAGTTTCACCCCTCCACTTT.